Below, 11 T cell receptor beta chains from the same sample are listed, as sequenced in a study of patients and donors after allogeneic stem cell transplantation. Each CDR3 protein is one row after TCRdb ran MiXCR on the RT-PCR reads. Here the sample spans about 400,000 distinct CDR3 sequences, 16% being singletons. The sample was blood, either unsorted or a sorted T cell fraction (not recorded which). Every receptor here comes from a human donor who was either an allogeneic HSCT recipient or a stem cell or donor lymphocyte infusion donor (not recorded which). It is not recorded whose cells these are; they may come from a transplant donor.

The genes are TRBV12-3 or TRBV12-4 and TRBJ2-6; D remains unclear. This CDR3 has 15 amino acids. Trimming removed 6 bases from V and 3 bases from J, with 12 bases in between. CDR3 bases: TGTGCCAGCAGAGCCCCTAGAGGTGGGGCCAACGTCCTGACTTTC. It is translated as CASRAPRGGANVLTF.

The chain links TRBV4-2 to TRBJ2-5, with 7 bases fitting TRBD2. Unmatched junction bases numbered 13, after V lost 2 bases and J lost 4 bases. The CDR3 totals 17 residues. CDR1 is LGHNA and CDR2 is YNFKEQ in the germline V gene. This chain's CDR3 is CASSQNRLAAGGETQYF. The CDR3 region has the DNA TGTGCCAGCAGCCAAAACAGGCTAGCGGCTGGGGGAGAGACCCAGTACTTC.

The V call is TRBV5-6, the J call TRBJ2-5, with D tentatively TRBD1 (6 bases). Trimming shortened V by 4 bases and J by 2 bases, and 12 bases separated the two germline ends. The germline CDR1 and CDR2 sequences are SGHDT and YYEEEE. This CDR3 has 14 residues. CDR3: CASSETGPQETQYF. As DNA, the CDR3 is TGTGCCAGCAGCGAAACAGGGCCGCAAGAGACCCAGTACTTC.

This clonotype came up a few times. The chain couples TRBV27 to TRBJ2-1; a possible D gene is TRBD2 (5 bases). Per the germline V gene, CDR1 is MNHEY and CDR2 is SMNVEV (reference sequence). The CDR3 contains 13 residues. Trimming shortened V by 6 bases and J by 3 bases, and 9 bases separated the two germline ends. CDR3 loop: CASRSGIYNEQFF. In nucleotides, the CDR3 is TGTGCCAGCAGATCCGGGATCTACAATGAGCAGTTCTTC.

The CDR3: CASSYREAGANVLTF. The CDR3 coding sequence is TGTGCCAGCAGTTACAGGGAAGCTGGGGCCAACGTCCTGACTTTC. The J gene is TRBJ2-6, the V gene TRBV6-9, with D perhaps TRBD1 (5 bases). Germline V gene sequence: CDR1 MNHGY, CDR2 SVAAGI. The ends were cut back, 3 bases at V and 2 bases at J, with 8 bases in the middle. The CDR3 totals 15 residues.

This clonotype was counted at least ten times. V usage is TRBV12-3 or TRBV12-4 and J usage is TRBJ2-2; D is perhaps TRBD1 or TRBD2 (6 bases each). The V end was cut by 8 bases, the J end by 5 bases, with 15 bases between. The CDR3 has 14 amino acids. In DNA form, the CDR3 reads TGTGCCAGCCTCCCTCCGGGGGCAACCGGGGAGCTGTTTTTT. This translates into CASLPPGATGELFF.

There are a few counts of this clonotype. The gene calls are TRBV27 and TRBJ2-2; D not certain. Germline V gene sequence: CDR1 MNHEY, CDR2 SMNVEV (reference sequence). V lost 5 bases, J lost 9 bases, and 10 bases lay in between. The CDR3 has 12 amino acids. In DNA form, the CDR3 reads TGTGCCAGCAGTGCATACAACCGGGAGCTGTTTTTT. Amino acid sequence: CASSAYNRELFF.

The genes are TRBV27 and TRBJ2-7; D is perhaps TRBD2 (6 bases). Trimming left V 4 bases short and J 7 bases short, with 20 bases between. The CDR3 contains 15 residues. CDR1 and CDR2 (germline): MNHEY, SMNVEV (reference sequence). CDR3 DNA sequence: TGTGCCAGCAGTTCTGGGGCCGGGACTCAGAAGGAGCAGTACTTC. Translation: CASSSGAGTQKEQYF.

The chain couples TRBV15 to TRBJ2-7; 8 bases line up with TRBD2. The trim removed 4 bases at V and 0 bases at J, leaving 5 bases unmatched. The CDR3 extends over 15 amino acids. The germline gives CDR1 LNHNV, CDR2 YYDKDF (reference sequence). Here the CDR3 DNA reads TGTGCCACCAGCACTTCGAGCGGGAGCTCCTACGAGCAGTACTTC. Protein sequence: CATSTSSGSSYEQYF.

The V and J genes are TRBV6-5 and TRBJ1-2; TRBD1 is a possible D gene (5 bases). The CDR3 has 16 residues. V lost 0 bases and J lost 7, with 18 bases in between. From germline, CDR1 is MNHEY and CDR2 SVGAGI. As DNA, the CDR3 is TGTGCCAGCAGTTACTCGCTGGGGGAGAAGGGTGGTGGCTACACCTTC. Its protein is CASSYSLGEKGGGYTF.

The J gene is TRBJ2-7, the V gene TRBV12-3 or TRBV12-4; D call uncertain. V shed 3 bases and J shed 3 bases, with 12 bases lying between them. CDR3 length equals 14 residues. CDR3 DNA sequence: TGTGCCAGCAGTTTGGGCATTAGCCACTACGAGCAGTACTTC. Encoded protein: CASSLGISHYEQYF.